Sequencing of this TCR beta chain was carried out in a study of cytomegalovirus exposure and HLA in healthy donors. Study-wide context: Genetic ancestry analysis placed about 80% of the 398 donors that were genotyped in the Caucasian-associated cluster.

Primers for the PCR totalled 60 Vbeta and 13 Jbeta. Some clones are missing from TCRdb's copy, which holds only in-frame ones; the method was immunoSEQ multiplex PCR. The sample lists roughly 190,000 clones, 70% to 75% seen once, with approximately 5% in the top ten. V dropped 4 bases and J dropped 7 bases, with 18 bases sitting between them. This CDR3 has 15 amino acids. Germline-derived CDR1 and CDR2 are SGHNT and YYREEE (reference sequence). The source is a man aged 25 to 40 in good health and CMV-seropositive. The sequenced sample consisted of PBMCs. The rearrangement joins TRBV5-4 to TRBJ2-1, with D possibly matching TRBD2 (6 bases). The CDR3, as DNA: TGTGCCAGCAGCAAGTCGGCAGGAGCGGGTAATGAGCAGTTCTTC. Encoded protein: CASSKSAGAGNEQFF.